This is a list of T cell receptor beta chains from one sample in a study of blood T cell repertoires in COVID-19. This table comes from immunoSEQ multiplex PCR, and its TCRdb copy is limited to in-frame clones, with some not included. The data show 100,000 to 150,000 clones, 86% seen once. Source material: peripheral blood. These receptors were obtained from a woman between 65 and 79 years old with COVID-19, enrolled during active disease. Each CDR3 is given with its conserved first and last residue. Each record gives: D gene, J gene, clone size, V gene, CDR3 protein, CDR3 DNA. D genes are given only for firm matches. Not all rows give a size; the values are once, few, many and, for expanded clones, a class.

d_gene: -
j_gene: TRBJ1-2
abundance: -
v_gene: TRBV3-1/TRBV3-2
CDR3aa: CASSFSGRGGGGGNYGYTF
CDR3nt: TGTGCCAGCAGCTTCAGCGGGAGGGGTGGTGGAGGTGGGAACTATGGCTACACCTTC

d_gene: -
j_gene: TRBJ1-4
abundance: -
v_gene: TRBV30
CDR3aa: CAWGRGGDEKLFF
CDR3nt: TGTGCCTGGGGACGAGGGGGGGATGAAAAACTGTTTTTT

d_gene: -
j_gene: TRBJ2-1
abundance: -
v_gene: TRBV5-1
CDR3aa: CASSYRGQEGEQFF
CDR3nt: TGCGCCAGCAGCTACCGAGGACAGGAGGGTGAGCAGTTCTTC

d_gene: -
j_gene: TRBJ1-6
abundance: once
v_gene: TRBV4-2
CDR3aa: CASSQDRRTVTRHSPLHF
CDR3nt: TGTGCCAGCAGCCAAGATAGGAGGACAGTCACAAGACATTCACCCCTCCACTTT

d_gene: -
j_gene: TRBJ1-5
abundance: -
v_gene: TRBV14
CDR3aa: CASSQLGGNQPQHF
CDR3nt: TGTGCCAGCAGCCAACTCGGGGGCAATCAGCCCCAGCATTTT

d_gene: -
j_gene: TRBJ2-7
abundance: -
v_gene: TRBV7-2
CDR3aa: CASSLRAGTYEQYF
CDR3nt: TGTGCCAGCAGCTTAAGGGCAGGGACCTACGAGCAGTACTTC

d_gene: -
j_gene: TRBJ1-6
abundance: once
v_gene: TRBV7-2
CDR3aa: CASRPTGNDNSPLHF
CDR3nt: TGTGCCAGCAGACCCACAGGGAACGATAATTCACCCCTCCACTTT

d_gene: TRBD2
j_gene: TRBJ2-3
abundance: few
v_gene: TRBV28
CDR3aa: CASSLYVGGASDTQYF
CDR3nt: TGTGCCAGCAGTTTATATGTCGGGGGGGCCTCAGATACGCAGTATTTT

d_gene: TRBD1
j_gene: TRBJ1-5
abundance: -
v_gene: TRBV19
CDR3aa: CASRSLGTGIGQPQHF
CDR3nt: TGTGCCAGTAGGAGTCTCGGGACAGGGATCGGCCAGCCCCAGCATTTT

d_gene: -
j_gene: TRBJ1-1
abundance: -
v_gene: TRBV19
CDR3aa: CASSSGGLENTEAFF
CDR3nt: TGTGCCAGTAGTTCCGGGGGGCTCGAGAACACTGAAGCTTTCTTT